This entry lists 22 T cell receptor beta chains sequenced from one sample in a study of early T cells in non-severe SARS-CoV-2 infection. One entry per CDR3 protein results from TCRdb running MiXCR on the 5' RACE reads. The table shows about 52,000 distinct CDR3 sequences, with more than 9.5% occurring only once. The sequenced sample was whole blood. Receptors originate from an adult who was a healthcare worker with PCR-confirmed SARS-CoV-2 infection or an uninfected control (not recorded which).

This clonotype was picked up many times. The chain couples TRBV20-1 to TRBJ2-7; 10 positions match TRBD2. This CDR3 region has 16 residues. Per the germline V gene, CDR1 is DFQATT and CDR2 is SNEGSKA (reference sequence). Germline trimming cut 3 bases from V and 5 bases from J; bases unmatched to any gene: 13. In DNA form, the CDR3 reads TGCAGTGCTAGGGACTGGACTAGCGGAAGAGTCGACGAGCAGTACTTC. It encodes CSARDWTSGRVDEQYF.

The table lists this clonotype with many counts. The chain links TRBV20-1 to TRBJ2-3; D tentatively fits TRBD1 or TRBD2 (6 bases each). Trimming removed 6 bases from V and 1 base from J, with 23 bases in between. The CDR3 length is 17 residues. Germline V gene sequence: CDR1 DFQATT, CDR2 SNEGSKA (reference sequence). The chain's CDR3 is CSAEHLLGGGGTDTQYF. In nucleotides, the CDR3 is TGCAGTGCCGAACACCTCCTCGGGGGCGGGGGCACAGATACGCAGTATTTT.

DNA of the CDR3: TGCAGCGCCAAACAGGGGGATACTGAAGCTTTCTTT. Its translation is CSAKQGDTEAFF. This rearrangement joins TRBV29-1 to TRBJ1-1; 8 nucleotides match TRBD1. The trim removed 7 bases at V and 5 bases at J, leaving 6 bases unmatched. The CDR3 length is 12 residues. Germline CDR1 and CDR2: SQVTM and ANQGSEA.

This clonotype was observed a few times. The chain is built from TRBV20-1 and TRBJ2-7; no clear D. Germline lookup yields CDR1 DFQATT and CDR2 SNEGSKA (reference sequence). The V end lost 6 bases, the J end lost 3 bases, and 12 bases lay between the germline ends. The CDR3 runs 12 residues. Here the CDR3 reads CSATPIVYEQYF. The CDR3 bases are TGCAGTGCCACACCCATAGTCTACGAGCAGTACTTC.

This clonotype occurred many times. The chain is built from TRBV29-1 and TRBJ2-3; TRBD2 might be the D (5 bases). The CDR3 is 13 residues long. Germline assignment: CDR1 SQVTM and CDR2 ANQGSEA. The CDR3 loop is CSTMGSRTDTQYF. Written as DNA, the CDR3 is TGCAGTACGATGGGGAGTCGGACAGATACGCAGTATTTT.

The chain combines TRBV29-1 with TRBJ2-3, with D possibly being TRBD1 (5 bases). Germline values: CDR1 SQVTM, CDR2 ANQGSEA. The CDR3 is 13 residues long. V was shortened by 7 bases and J by 0 bases, with 11 bases between the two germline ends. This CDR3 reads CSAGAGSTDTQYF. The CDR3 nucleotides are TGCAGCGCTGGGGCAGGCAGCACAGATACGCAGTATTTT.

This clonotype was detected ten times or more. This chain links TRBV12-3 or TRBV12-4 with TRBJ1-6; 9 bases align to TRBD1. V lost 6 bases, J lost 9 bases, and 6 bases stayed unmatched. The CDR3 has 14 amino acids. CDR3 sequence: CASRAGDRASPLHF. The CDR3 region has the DNA TGTGCCAGCAGGGCCGGGGACAGGGCTTCACCCCTCCACTTT.

The genes are TRBV25-1 and TRBJ2-7; 9 nucleotides align to TRBD1. Germline V gives CDR1 MGHDK, CDR2 SYGVNS. The CDR3 length is 16 residues. V lost 8 bases to trimming and J lost 6 bases; unmatched junction nucleotides: 17. CDR3: CASGSNVRGQGSEQYF. DNA for the CDR3: TGTGCCAGCGGTTCGAACGTCCGAGGACAGGGGAGCGAGCAGTACTTC.

This clonotype came up a few times. The rearrangement joins TRBV28 to TRBJ1-2; D is unresolved. V lost 3 bases, J lost 3 bases, and 11 bases lay in between. Germline values: CDR1 MDHEN, CDR2 SYDVKM. The CDR3 is made up of 14 amino acids. CDR3 sequence reads: CASSLSTGDYGYTF. As DNA, the CDR3 is TGTGCCAGCAGTTTGTCTACCGGGGACTATGGCTACACCTTC.

The table lists this clonotype with a few counts. The V and J genes are TRBV14 and TRBJ2-5; 7 bases are shared with TRBD1. In germline, CDR1 is SGHDN, CDR2 FVKESK. This CDR3 is 14 amino acids long. The V gene end was trimmed by 5 bases and the J gene end by 5 bases; junction bases not matched to a gene: 8. The CDR3 here is CASSITTGTETQYF. The CDR3 bases are TGTGCCAGCAGCATAACGACAGGGACCGAGACCCAGTACTTC.

This clonotype is judged large. The V and J genes are TRBV7-3 and TRBJ2-1, with D possibly TRBD1 on 6 matching bases. This CDR3 has 17 amino acids. Germline loops: CDR1 SGHTA, CDR2 FQGTGA. V lost 4 bases to trimming and J lost 5 bases, with 21 bases between them. The DNA of the CDR3 is TGTGCCAGCAGCTCAACTGGAAGGGGGTTTTCGGACAATGAGCAGTTCTTC. It codes for CASSSTGRGFSDNEQFF.

The V call is TRBV7-9, the J call TRBJ1-4, with unresolved D. CDR3 length: 16 amino acids. The germline CDR1 and CDR2 sequences are SEHNR and FQNEAQ (reference sequence). V was pared by 8 bases and J by 5 bases, with 21 bases between. The CDR3 coding sequence is TGTGCCAGCCAAAAGGGTGACCCCTCAGCCAATGAAAAACTGTTTTTT. Protein sequence: CASQKGDPSANEKLFF.

This clonotype has just a few counts. The chain links TRBV3-1 to TRBJ2-3; D is uncertain. The CDR3 extends over 12 amino acids. With 8 bases removed from V and 0 bases from J, the gap between germline ends came to 6 bases. The V gene's germline CDR1 is LGHDT and CDR2 YNNKEL (reference sequence). The CDR3 sequence is CASRRSTDTQYF. CDR3 sequence (DNA): TGTGCCAGCCGCAGAAGCACAGATACGCAGTATTTT.

This clonotype was counted only a few times. The rearrangement joins TRBV12-3 or TRBV12-4 to TRBJ2-5; D remains unclear. This CDR3 region has 11 residues. V lost 6 bases to trimming and J lost 1 base, with 3 bases between them. The DNA of the CDR3 is TGTGCCAGCAGACTCCAAGAGACCCAGTACTTC. Its protein is CASRLQETQYF.

The chain combines TRBV10-3 with TRBJ1-6, with a weak D call TRBD1 (6 bases). Germline V lookup: CDR1 ENHRY, CDR2 SYGVKD. The CDR3 has 14 amino acids. V was trimmed by 7 bases and J by 7 bases, leaving 14 bases between them. DNA of the CDR3: TGTGCCATCATGGCCGGACAGCAGAATTCACCCCTCCACTTT. This codes for CAIMAGQQNSPLHF.

This clonotype occurred many times. The chain couples TRBV6-1 to TRBJ2-1; D ambiguous. V lost 6 bases and J lost 4, with 16 bases in between. The CDR3 is 15 residues long. Per germline, CDR1 MNHNS and CDR2 SASEGT. CDR3 protein: CASRPLTTSYNEQFF. CDR3 DNA: TGTGCCAGCAGGCCCCTTACGACATCATACAATGAGCAGTTCTTC.

V and J are TRBV6-5 and TRBJ1-1; D perhaps matches TRBD1 (5 bases). The CDR3 spans 15 residues. CDR1 MNHEY and CDR2 SVGAGI come from the germline V gene. V was trimmed by 0 bases and J by 1 base, leaving 9 bases between them. In DNA, the CDR3 is TGTGCCAGCAGTTACTCCGGGACGGCGAACACTGAAGCTTTCTTT. It encodes CASSYSGTANTEAFF.

The table lists this clonotype with a few counts. The rearrangement links TRBV12-3 or TRBV12-4 to TRBJ2-1; no clear D gene. Trimming removed 6 bases from V and 2 bases from J, with 14 bases in between. The CDR3 sequence is 15 residues long. This CDR3 is CASRGTEAPYNEQFF. DNA of the CDR3: TGTGCCAGCAGAGGAACAGAGGCCCCCTACAATGAGCAGTTCTTC.

This clonotype was seen repeatedly, ten times or more. The chain uses TRBV5-1 and TRBJ2-2, with a tentative D call TRBD2 (5 bases). Trimming took 0 bases from V and 4 from J, leaving 10 bases between them. Per germline, CDR1 SGHRS and CDR2 YFSETQ. This CDR3 has 15 residues. The CDR3 loop is CASSLVQRSTGELFF. CDR3 nucleotides: TGCGCCAGCAGCTTGGTTCAGCGGTCCACCGGGGAGCTGTTTTTT.

This clonotype was seen many times. The rearrangement joins TRBV11-2 to TRBJ2-5, with D possibly being TRBD2 (5 bases). Germline-derived CDR1 and CDR2 are SGHAT and FQNNGV. The CDR3 is made up of 16 amino acids. V lost 5 bases and J 2 bases, leaving 18 bases between the germline ends. CDR3 in DNA: TGTGCCAGCAGCCGTTACTCTAGCCACCCTCAAGAGACCCAGTACTTC. It encodes CASSRYSSHPQETQYF.

A few counts support this clonotype. This rearrangement joins TRBV28 to TRBJ2-1; the D gene is possibly TRBD1 (5 bases). This CDR3 comprises 14 residues. Trimming removed 7 bases at V and 2 bases at J, with 12 bases between. CDR1 and CDR2 (germline): MDHEN, SYDVKM. CDR3 loop: CASNQGFTYNEQFF. CDR3 nucleotide sequence: TGTGCCAGCAATCAGGGTTTTACCTACAATGAGCAGTTCTTC. The variable domain in full, with the rest retrieved from reference TRBV28 and TRBJ2-1, is DVKVTQSSRYLVKRTGEKVFLECVQDMDHENMFWYRQDPGLGLRLIYFSYDVKMKEKGDIPEGYSVSREKKERFSLILESASTNQTSMYLCASNQGFTYNEQFFGPGTRLTVL.

This rearrangement joins TRBV6-2 or TRBV6-3 to TRBJ2-1; D not resolved. V was clipped by 4 bases and J by 9 bases, with 13 bases between them. Germline-derived CDR1 and CDR2 are MNHEY and SVGEGT. The length of the CDR3 is 13 residues. The CDR3 bases are TGTGCCAGCAGTTTTTCCGGAAGACGTGAGCAGTTCTTC. Translation gives CASSFSGRREQFF.